A selection of T cell receptor beta chains follows, all from one sample in a study of cytomegalovirus exposure and HLA in healthy donors. Sequencing was performed with immunoSEQ multiplex PCR; in TCRdb, only in-frame clones are kept and a portion is missing. The table shows around 200,000 clones, with 70% to 80% occurring only once. The specimen was PBMCs. The origin of the receptors is a male donor in good health and CMV-seronegative. The CDR3 runs from the conserved cysteine through the conserved F or W. D genes are given only for firm matches. A clone size is listed for some rows: how often the clone was seen (once, few, many), or a class if it is expanded.

CDR3 protein: CASSLPGGNSPLHF; CDR3 DNA: TGTGCCAGCAGTTTACCAGGGGGAAATTCACCCCTCCACTTT; V gene: TRBV27; D gene: TRBD1; clone size: NA; J gene: TRBJ1-6
CDR3 protein: CASSYSNFLIQETQYF; CDR3 DNA: TGTGCCAGCAGTTACTCGAACTTCCTAATCCAAGAGACCCAGTACTTC; V gene: TRBV6-5; D gene: NA; clone size: NA; J gene: TRBJ2-5
CDR3 protein: CASSPRVGTAYITIGYTF; CDR3 DNA: TGTGCCAGCAGCCCAAGGGTCGGGACAGCCTACATAACTATCGGCTACACCTTC; V gene: TRBV9; D gene: TRBD1; clone size: NA; J gene: TRBJ1-2
CDR3 protein: CASSLRYRANSPLHF; CDR3 DNA: TGTGCCAGCAGTTTACGGTACAGGGCTAATTCACCCCTCCACTTT; V gene: TRBV28; D gene: NA; clone size: NA; J gene: TRBJ1-6
CDR3 protein: CATSGSMSGGLPSTDTQYF; CDR3 DNA: TGTGCCACCAGCGGGAGTATGAGCGGGGGCCTACCTAGCACAGATACGCAGTATTTT; V gene: TRBV15; D gene: TRBD2; clone size: NA; J gene: TRBJ2-3
CDR3 protein: CASSFRGPLTEAFF; CDR3 DNA: TGTGCCAGCAGTTTCCGGGGTCCCCTCACTGAAGCTTTCTTT; V gene: TRBV27; D gene: NA; clone size: NA; J gene: TRBJ1-1
CDR3 protein: CAWSVTAGRGLNYGYTF; CDR3 DNA: TGTGCCTGGAGTGTAACGGCCGGCAGGGGCCTGAACTATGGCTACACCTTC; V gene: TRBV30; D gene: NA; clone size: NA; J gene: TRBJ1-2
CDR3 protein: CASSSQGAMFYNEQFF; CDR3 DNA: TGTGCCAGTAGCTCACAGGGGGCCATGTTCTACAATGAGCAGTTCTTC; V gene: TRBV19; D gene: TRBD1; clone size: NA; J gene: TRBJ2-1
CDR3 protein: CASSSGTSGVEQFF; CDR3 DNA: TGTGCCAGTAGTTCCGGGACTAGCGGGGTTGAGCAGTTCTTC; V gene: TRBV19; D gene: TRBD2; clone size: NA; J gene: TRBJ2-1
CDR3 protein: CASRRLREEQYF; CDR3 DNA: TGTGCCAGCAGACGACTTCGGGAAGAGCAGTACTTC; V gene: TRBV7-9; D gene: NA; clone size: NA; J gene: TRBJ2-7
CDR3 protein: CATQGGGNQPQHF; CDR3 DNA: TGTGCCACCCAGGGCGGAGGCAATCAGCCCCAGCATTTT; V gene: TRBV28; D gene: NA; clone size: NA; J gene: TRBJ1-5
CDR3 protein: CASSREYEQYF; CDR3 DNA: TGTGCCAGCAGCAGGGAATACGAGCAGTACTTC; V gene: TRBV6-1; D gene: NA; clone size: NA; J gene: TRBJ2-7
CDR3 protein: CASSQDGTYNEQFF; CDR3 DNA: TGTGCCAGCAGCCAGGACGGGACCTACAATGAGCAGTTCTTC; V gene: TRBV4-2; D gene: NA; clone size: NA; J gene: TRBJ2-1
CDR3 protein: CASSPVGGTEETQYF; CDR3 DNA: TGCGCCAGCAGCCCCGTTGGAGGGACGGAGGAGACCCAGTACTTC; V gene: TRBV5-1; D gene: NA; clone size: few; J gene: TRBJ2-5
CDR3 protein: CASSIGAEYQPQHF; CDR3 DNA: TGTGCCAGTAGTATAGGGGCAGAATATCAGCCCCAGCATTTT; V gene: TRBV19; D gene: NA; clone size: NA; J gene: TRBJ1-5
CDR3 protein: CASSASPYNEQFF; CDR3 DNA: TGTGCCAGCAGCGCGTCCCCTTACAATGAGCAGTTCTTC; V gene: TRBV9; D gene: NA; clone size: few; J gene: TRBJ2-1
CDR3 protein: CAWNPSGVSYNEQFF; CDR3 DNA: TGTGCCTGGAACCCTAGCGGAGTCTCCTACAATGAGCAGTTCTTC; V gene: TRBV30; D gene: TRBD2; clone size: NA; J gene: TRBJ2-1
CDR3 protein: CASSGQGAGNQPQHF; CDR3 DNA: TGTGCCAGCAGTGGGCAGGGGGCTGGAAATCAGCCCCAGCATTTT; V gene: TRBV2; D gene: TRBD1; clone size: NA; J gene: TRBJ1-5
CDR3 protein: CASLPDSRLGYTF; CDR3 DNA: TGTGCCAGCTTACCGGACAGTCGCCTCGGCTACACCTTC; V gene: TRBV6-6; D gene: NA; clone size: NA; J gene: TRBJ1-2
CDR3 protein: CASSVERGVQETQYF; CDR3 DNA: TGTGCCAGCAGCGTAGAGCGGGGGGTCCAAGAGACCCAGTACTTC; V gene: TRBV9; D gene: TRBD2; clone size: NA; J gene: TRBJ2-5
CDR3 protein: CASSKQGGDNQPQHF; CDR3 DNA: TGTGCCAGTAGTAAACAGGGAGGGGACAATCAGCCCCAGCATTTT; V gene: TRBV19; D gene: NA; clone size: NA; J gene: TRBJ1-5
CDR3 protein: CASSAGTASVGGQPQHF; CDR3 DNA: TGTGCCAGCAGCGCCGGGACGGCGTCTGTGGGGGGTCAGCCCCAGCATTTT; V gene: TRBV2; D gene: NA; clone size: NA; J gene: TRBJ1-5
CDR3 protein: CASSLGTGGGQPQHF; CDR3 DNA: TGTGCCAGCAGTTTAGGGACAGGGGGCGGTCAGCCCCAGCATTTT; V gene: TRBV28; D gene: TRBD1; clone size: NA; J gene: TRBJ1-5
CDR3 protein: CASSLPRRGGRGEQFF; CDR3 DNA: TGTGCCAGCAGTTTACCGAGGCGGGGAGGACGAGGTGAGCAGTTCTTC; V gene: TRBV28; D gene: NA; clone size: NA; J gene: TRBJ2-1
CDR3 protein: CASSPPEGQSYGYTF; CDR3 DNA: TGCGCCAGCAGCCCCCCGGAGGGACAGAGCTATGGCTACACCTTC; V gene: TRBV5-1; D gene: TRBD1; clone size: NA; J gene: TRBJ1-2
CDR3 protein: CASSHTVGQGAFGGYTF; CDR3 DNA: TGCGCCAGCAGCCACACAGTAGGACAGGGCGCCTTTGGTGGCTACACCTTC; V gene: TRBV4-3; D gene: TRBD1; clone size: NA; J gene: TRBJ1-2
CDR3 protein: CASSQEGRNQPQHF; CDR3 DNA: TGTGCCAGCAGCCAAGAAGGCAGGAATCAGCCCCAGCATTTT; V gene: TRBV4-2; D gene: NA; clone size: few; J gene: TRBJ1-5
CDR3 protein: CASSSGLARSTDTQYF; CDR3 DNA: TGTGCCAGCAGCTCGGGACTAGCGCGGAGCACAGATACGCAGTATTTT; V gene: TRBV7-9; D gene: TRBD2; clone size: NA; J gene: TRBJ2-3
CDR3 protein: CASSSGSRQGNGYTF; CDR3 DNA: TGCGCCAGCAGCTCAGGTTCGAGACAGGGCAATGGCTACACCTTC; V gene: TRBV5-1; D gene: TRBD1; clone size: NA; J gene: TRBJ1-2
CDR3 protein: CASSEPGQHNEQFF; CDR3 DNA: TGTGCCAGCAGCGAGCCGGGACAGCACAATGAGCAGTTCTTC; V gene: TRBV9; D gene: TRBD1; clone size: NA; J gene: TRBJ2-1
CDR3 protein: CASSVGGDSEAFF; CDR3 DNA: TGTGCCAGCAGCGTGGGAGGGGATAGTGAAGCTTTCTTT; V gene: TRBV9; D gene: NA; clone size: NA; J gene: TRBJ1-1